This TCR beta chain was obtained from a study of post-analysis software for immune sequencing data. Study overall: Included among the disease courses, which were recorded for the cohort, were relapsing-remitting, secondary progressive and progressive-relapsing multiple sclerosis.

Germline V CDR1 and CDR2: SGHTS, YDEGEE. The CDR3 has 19 residues. V shed 4 bases and J 1 base; nucleotides not matched to a gene: 12. Study-level findings and limits: Higher frequency in patients than in controls was seen for several TRBV segments, with TRBV5-6, TRBV5-1 and TRBV20-1 among them.

Regarding this clonotype: What it recognizes is unknown.

Unique molecular identifiers were present in the TCR beta cDNA libraries. TCRdb analysed the PCR reads with MiXCR anew, one entry per CDR3 protein. The table has hundreds of thousands of distinct CDR3 sequences, 55% to 60% seen once. Sample: blood. The V and J genes are TRBV5-8 and TRBJ2-5, with 14 bases identical to TRBD2. This sequence originates from a girl aged 2 to 10 with multiple sclerosis. The CDR3: CASSRRLAGGRPLQETQYF. The CDR3 coding sequence is TGTGCCAGCAGCAGACGACTAGCGGGAGGGCGGCCCCTCCAAGAGACCCAGTACTTC.